The clone carrying this T cell receptor beta chain is a singleton in its sample. As yet, its antigen is unknown. The data originate from a study of shared clonotypes between healthy human individuals. Study-wide results and caveats: Exclusively blood specimens were collected; tissue repertoires likely differ. The generation probabilities recorded for non-shared clonotypes fell below those of clonotypes shared by all four donors. Compared with memory subsets, naive subsets generally had larger estimated richness.

The assay was immunoSEQ multiplex PCR, and TCRdb's table has in-frame clones only and misses some. The data show 1,100,000 or so clones, approximately 80% seen once. Germline V gives CDR1 KGHSH, CDR2 LQKENI. The CDR3 spans 16 residues. V was pared by 3 bases and J by 6 bases, with 21 bases between. The sequencing input was memory CD4+ T cells from PBMCs. Regarding subset: CD45RA-negative fraction. This TCR was recovered from a man between 18 and 35 years old in good health. Some clones in this sample may be carry-over from other donors' samples. This chain connects TRBV18 to TRBJ2-7; D is perhaps TRBD2 (5 bases). CDR3 sequence reads: CASSPLSSGTAGEQYF. The DNA for the CDR3 is TGTGCCAGCTCACCTCTATCATCGGGAACGGCGGGCGAGCAGTACTTC.